Following are 3 T cell receptor beta chains from one sample sequenced in a study of T cell responses to AZD1222 COVID-19 vaccine. Produced via immunoSEQ multiplex PCR; TCRdb's table is partial and in-frame only. Of over 85,000 clones listed, roughly 91% are singletons. Specimen: peripheral blood, collected on day 0 of AZD1222 vaccination. The receptors were sampled from an adult in good health.

Written as DNA, the CDR3 is TGCGCCAGCAGCTTACGGCCTACCCTAAGCACAGATACGCAGTATTTT. Translation gives CASSLRPTLSTDTQYF. The V gene is TRBV5-1, the J gene TRBJ2-3; no clear D gene. The germline CDR1 and CDR2 sequences are SGHRS and YFSETQ. The CDR3 is made up of 16 amino acids. V dropped 2 bases and J dropped 0 bases, with 13 bases sitting between them.

This clone has just one count. The genes are TRBV7-2 and TRBJ1-4; no reliable D call. CDR3 length equals 13 residues. Germline values: CDR1 SGHTA, CDR2 FQGNSA. With 2 bases removed from V and 8 bases from J, the gap between germline ends came to 9 bases. CDR3 nucleotide sequence: TGTGCCAGCAGCTTATCGGGCTACGAAAAACTGTTTTTT. Translated, it gives CASSLSGYEKLFF.

The chain recombines TRBV12-3 or TRBV12-4 with TRBJ2-5; TRBD2 is a possible D gene (6 bases). V lost 2 bases and J 3 bases, leaving 7 bases between the germline ends. The CDR3 loop spans 13 amino acids. CDR3 amino acids: CASSLREKETQYF. Here the CDR3 DNA reads TGTGCCAGCAGTTTACGGGAGAAAGAGACCCAGTACTTC.